This TCR beta chain is from a study of tumor-infiltrating lymphocytes in primary liver carcinoma. Co-extraction of both nucleic acids (RNA and DNA) used about 17-31 mg of unsorted bulk tissue. Comment on this clonotype: One junction end disagrees with the germline gene, perhaps due to a read error.

Production of TCR beta cDNA used 400 to 650 ng total RNA together with a constant-region primer. Generation of the TCR beta libraries relied on three nested multiplex PCR rounds using slightly modified ARM-PCR. Forward primers for TRBV1-TRBV30 and a C-beta reverse primer served the first two PCR rounds, at about 10 cycles each. TCRdb fed the multiplex PCR reads into MiXCR, producing one record per CDR3 protein. The sample includes approximately 100,000 distinct CDR3 sequences, around 71% of them seen just once. This CDR3 has 15 amino acids. The clonotype comes from an older woman with primary liver carcinoma and hepatitis B virus infection. Specimen: liver tumor tissue from sampling region 2. Subset reported: tumor region T2, inferior pole. The chain uses TRBV12-3 or TRBV12-4 and TRBJ1-1, with D possibly matching TRBD1 (5 bases). The CDR3 bases are TGTGCCAACCGTATGGGGACGGAGAGGAACACTGAAGCTTTCTTC. It codes for CANRMGTERNTEAFF.